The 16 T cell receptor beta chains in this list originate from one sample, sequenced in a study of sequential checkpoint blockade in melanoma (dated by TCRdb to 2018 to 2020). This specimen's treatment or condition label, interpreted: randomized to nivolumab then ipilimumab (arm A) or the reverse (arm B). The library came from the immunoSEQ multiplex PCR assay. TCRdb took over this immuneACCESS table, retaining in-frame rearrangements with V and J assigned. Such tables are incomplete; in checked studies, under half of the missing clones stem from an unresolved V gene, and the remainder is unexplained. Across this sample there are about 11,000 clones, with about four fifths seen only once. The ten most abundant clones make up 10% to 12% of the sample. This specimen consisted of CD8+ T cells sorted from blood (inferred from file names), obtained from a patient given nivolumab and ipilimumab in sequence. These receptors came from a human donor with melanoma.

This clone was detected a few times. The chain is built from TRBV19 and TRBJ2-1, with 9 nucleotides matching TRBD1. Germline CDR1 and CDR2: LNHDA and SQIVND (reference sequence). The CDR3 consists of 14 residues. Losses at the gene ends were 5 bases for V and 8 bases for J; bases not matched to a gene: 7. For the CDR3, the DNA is TGTGCCAGTAGTTGGGACAGGGAGGTCGATGAGCAGTTCTTC. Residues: CASSWDREVDEQFF.

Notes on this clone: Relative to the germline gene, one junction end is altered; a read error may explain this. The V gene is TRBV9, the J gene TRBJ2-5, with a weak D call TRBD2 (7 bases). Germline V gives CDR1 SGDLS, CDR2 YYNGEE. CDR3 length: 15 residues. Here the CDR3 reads CANSPYGGARETQYF. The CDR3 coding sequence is TGTGCCAACAGCCCCTATGGGGGGGCCCGGGAGACCCAGTACTTC. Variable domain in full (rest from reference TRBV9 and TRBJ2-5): DSGVTQTPKHLITATGQRVTLRCSPRSGDLSVYWYQQSLDQGLQFLIQYYNGEERAKGNILERFSAQQFPDLHSELNLSSLELGDSALYFCANSPYGGARETQYFGPGTRLLVL.

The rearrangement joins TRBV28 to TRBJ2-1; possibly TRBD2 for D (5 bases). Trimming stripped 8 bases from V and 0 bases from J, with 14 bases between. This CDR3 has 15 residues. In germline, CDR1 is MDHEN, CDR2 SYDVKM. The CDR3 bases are TGTGCCAGCGGAGGTCAGAGGGTCTCCTACAATGAGCAGTTCTTC. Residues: CASGGQRVSYNEQFF.

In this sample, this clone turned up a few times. The CDR3 sequence: CASSLQGGDGYEQYF. The CDR3 DNA reads TGTGCCAGCAGTTTACAGGGGGGCGATGGGTACGAGCAGTACTTC. V is TRBV28 and J is TRBJ2-7; D might be TRBD1 (7 bases). Germline CDR1 and CDR2: MDHEN and SYDVKM. Deletions cut 2 bases from V and 4 bases from J, with 15 bases between. This CDR3 is 15 amino acids long.

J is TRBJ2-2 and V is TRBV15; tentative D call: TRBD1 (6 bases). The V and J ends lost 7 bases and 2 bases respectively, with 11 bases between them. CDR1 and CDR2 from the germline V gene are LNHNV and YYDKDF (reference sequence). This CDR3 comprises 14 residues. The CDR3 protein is CATKRTDNTGELFF. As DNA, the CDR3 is TGTGCCACCAAGCGGACAGACAACACCGGGGAGCTGTTTTTT.

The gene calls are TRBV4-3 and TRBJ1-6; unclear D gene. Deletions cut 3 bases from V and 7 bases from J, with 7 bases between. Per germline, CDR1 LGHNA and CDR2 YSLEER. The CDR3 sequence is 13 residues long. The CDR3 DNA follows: TGCGCCAGCAGCCAGCACAGCAATTCACCCCTCCACTTT. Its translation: CASSQHSNSPLHF.

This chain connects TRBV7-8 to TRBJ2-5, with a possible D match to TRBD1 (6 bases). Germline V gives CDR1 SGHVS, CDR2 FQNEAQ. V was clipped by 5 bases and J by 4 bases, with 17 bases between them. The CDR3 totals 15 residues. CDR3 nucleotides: TGTGCCAGCAGCATGGGACACACCCGGTCAGAGACCCAGTACTTC. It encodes CASSMGHTRSETQYF.

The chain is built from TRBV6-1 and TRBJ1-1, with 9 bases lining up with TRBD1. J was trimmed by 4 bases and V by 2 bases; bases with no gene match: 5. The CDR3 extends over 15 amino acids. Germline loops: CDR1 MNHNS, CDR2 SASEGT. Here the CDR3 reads CASSETGTGTTEAFF. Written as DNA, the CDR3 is TGTGCCAGCAGTGAAACTGGGACAGGGACCACTGAAGCTTTCTTT.

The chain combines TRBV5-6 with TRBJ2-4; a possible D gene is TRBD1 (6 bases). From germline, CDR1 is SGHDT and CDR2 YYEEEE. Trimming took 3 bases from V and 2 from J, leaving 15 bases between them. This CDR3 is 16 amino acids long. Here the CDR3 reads CASSWGRAGTKNIQYF. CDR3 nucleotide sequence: TGTGCCAGCAGCTGGGGGCGGGCAGGGACCAAAAACATTCAGTACTTC.

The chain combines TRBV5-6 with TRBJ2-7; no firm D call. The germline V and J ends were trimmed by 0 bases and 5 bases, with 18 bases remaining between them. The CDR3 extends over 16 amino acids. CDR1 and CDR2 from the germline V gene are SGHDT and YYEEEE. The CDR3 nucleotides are TGTGCCAGCAGCTTGGGACTCGGCCCCTACACCAACGAGCAGTACTTC. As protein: CASSLGLGPYTNEQYF.

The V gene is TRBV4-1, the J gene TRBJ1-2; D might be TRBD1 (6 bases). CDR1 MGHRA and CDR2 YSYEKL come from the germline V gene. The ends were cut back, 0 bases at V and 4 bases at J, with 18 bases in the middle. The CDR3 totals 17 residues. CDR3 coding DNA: TGCGCCAGCAGCCAAGATAGGGGGGGGGCTTCGTTCTATGGCTACACCTTC. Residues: CASSQDRGGASFYGYTF.

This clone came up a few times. The CDR3 nucleotides read TGCGCCAGCAGTGAGTCCGGGACTCCCCTAAGGGAGCAGTTCTTC. It codes for CASSESGTPLREQFF. The chain links TRBV10-1 to TRBJ2-1; perhaps TRBD2 as D (6 bases). The CDR3 covers 15 residues. In germline, CDR1 is WNHNN, CDR2 SYGVQD (reference sequence). V lost 0 bases and J lost 10, with 16 bases in between.

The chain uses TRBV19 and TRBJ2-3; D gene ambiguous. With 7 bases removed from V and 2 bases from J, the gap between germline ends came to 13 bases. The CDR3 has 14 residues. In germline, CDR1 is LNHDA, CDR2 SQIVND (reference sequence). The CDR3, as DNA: TGTGCCAGTACCCATCGACAATTCACAGATACGCAGTATTTT. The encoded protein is CASTHRQFTDTQYF.

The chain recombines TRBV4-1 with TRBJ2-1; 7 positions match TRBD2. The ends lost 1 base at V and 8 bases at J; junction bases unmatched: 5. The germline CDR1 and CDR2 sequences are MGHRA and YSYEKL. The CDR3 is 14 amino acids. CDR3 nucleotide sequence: TGCGCCAGCAGCCAAGCGGGAGGAGGGGATGAGCAGTTCTTC. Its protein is CASSQAGGGDEQFF.

The CDR3 DNA reads TGTGCCAGCAGCTACGAGACGGGGACCCAGTACTTC. This translates into CASSYETGTQYF. The chain has TRBV7-9 and TRBJ2-5; D gene unclear. The CDR3 sequence is 12 residues long. Deletions cut 4 bases from V and 7 bases from J, with 10 bases between. From germline, CDR1 is SEHNR and CDR2 FQNEAQ (reference sequence).

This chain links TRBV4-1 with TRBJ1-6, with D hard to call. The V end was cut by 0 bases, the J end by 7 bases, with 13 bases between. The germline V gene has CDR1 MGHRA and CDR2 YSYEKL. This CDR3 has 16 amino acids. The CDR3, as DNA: TGCGCCAGCAGCCAAGAAGGAGGTTATGGGAATTCACCCCTCCACTTT. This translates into CASSQEGGYGNSPLHF.